This TCR beta chain was captured in a study of radiation and T cells in renal cell carcinoma. As for time point: blood 2 weeks post-SBRT. Treatment of the sample: 15 Gy SBRT to primary tumor, nephrectomy 4 weeks later. Study-level points and caveats: In blood, top tumor clones expanded by 2 weeks, shrinking by 4.

Only in-frame clones appear in the TCRdb table, and some are missing; sequencing was by immunoSEQ multiplex PCR. There are some 120,000 clones in the sample; more than 75% occur only once, and more than 5% lies in the top ten. Trimming removed 1 base from V and 4 bases from J, with 2 bases in between. CDR1 is SGHNT, CDR2 YENEEA, per germline. CDR3 length equals 12 residues. In the case of this clone: Its matching antigen is unknown.

This chain connects TRBV11-3 to TRBJ2-1; D is unresolved. The starting material was blood, obtained from a patient whose treatment included radiotherapy and nephrectomy. This receptor was obtained from a woman aged 70-85 years with renal cell carcinoma. The chain's CDR3 is CASSLGYNEQFF. For the CDR3, the DNA is TGTGCCAGCAGCTTAGGGTACAATGAGCAGTTCTTC.